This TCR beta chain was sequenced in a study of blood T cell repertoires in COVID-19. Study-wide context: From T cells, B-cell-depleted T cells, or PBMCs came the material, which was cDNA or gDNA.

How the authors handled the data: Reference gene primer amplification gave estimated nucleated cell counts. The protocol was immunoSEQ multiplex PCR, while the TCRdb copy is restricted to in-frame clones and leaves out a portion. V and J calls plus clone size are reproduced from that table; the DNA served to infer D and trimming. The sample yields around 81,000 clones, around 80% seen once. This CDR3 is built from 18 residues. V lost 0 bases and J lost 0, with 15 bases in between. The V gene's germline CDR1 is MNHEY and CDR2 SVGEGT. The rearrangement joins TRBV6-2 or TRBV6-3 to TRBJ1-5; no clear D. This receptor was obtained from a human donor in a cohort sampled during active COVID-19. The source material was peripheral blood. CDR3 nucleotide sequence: TGTGCCAGCAGTTACTCGACCGCGACACCGTATAGCAATCAGCCCCAGCATTTT. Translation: CASSYSTATPYSNQPQHF.